One and the same sample provided the 16 T cell receptor beta chains below, sequenced in a study of blood T cell repertoires in COVID-19. Sequenced by immunoSEQ multiplex PCR; TCRdb stores in-frame clones only, minus some. The repertoire holds approximately 43,000 clones, with 81% as singletons. Sample: peripheral blood. These receptors all come from a man aged 40-49 years with active or convalescent COVID-19.

The genes are TRBV4-2 and TRBJ1-5; tentatively, D is TRBD1 (6 bases). CDR3 length: 16 amino acids. The V gene lost 1 base and the J gene lost 4 bases, with 14 bases spanning the gap. Per the germline V gene, CDR1 is LGHNA and CDR2 is YNFKEQ. CDR3 DNA: TGTGCCAGCAGCCAAGGGGCGGAGGGGGGGAATCAGCCCCAGCATTTT. It yields the protein CASSQGAEGGNQPQHF.

The CDR3 is CASSLPGTRNNEQFF. CDR3 DNA: TGTGCCAGCAGTCTTCCCGGGACTAGAAACAATGAGCAGTTCTTC. The chain joins TRBV6-2 or TRBV6-3 to TRBJ2-1, with 8 nucleotides matching TRBD2. The CDR3 loop spans 15 amino acids. Germline lookup yields CDR1 MNHEY and CDR2 SVGEGT. Unmatched junction bases numbered 8, after V lost 5 bases and J lost 5 bases.

Here the CDR3 DNA reads TGTGCCAGCAGTTTAAGTCCAGGGAAGGAAGGCTACACCTTC. As protein: CASSLSPGKEGYTF. The chain is built from TRBV28 and TRBJ1-2, with a possible D match to TRBD1 (5 bases). V was pared by 2 bases and J by 8 bases, with 15 bases between. This CDR3 has 14 amino acids. CDR1 is MDHEN and CDR2 is SYDVKM in the germline V gene.

The rearrangement uses TRBV12-5 and TRBJ2-1, with TRBD2 identical over 10 bases. Germline CDR1 reads LGHNT; CDR2 reads FRNRAP. The CDR3 has 16 amino acids. V lost 5 bases, J lost 6 bases, and 10 bases stayed unmatched. The CDR3 spells CASGEGSGRAGNEQFF. In DNA, the CDR3 is TGTGCTAGTGGTGAAGGCAGCGGGAGGGCAGGCAATGAGCAGTTCTTC.

The DNA for the CDR3 is TGTGCCGGGTACAGGCCCCCCCACGAGCAGTACTTC. As protein: CAGYRPPHEQYF. V and J are TRBV30 and TRBJ2-7; D is possibly TRBD1 (5 bases). The CDR3 runs to 12 residues. The V gene's germline CDR1 is GTSNPN and CDR2 SVGIG (reference sequence). V dropped 8 bases and J dropped 5 bases, with 16 bases sitting between them.

The chain has TRBV9 and TRBJ2-3; the match to TRBD2 covers 7 bases. This CDR3 spans 17 amino acids. Germline V gives CDR1 SGDLS, CDR2 YYNGEE. Unmatched junction bases numbered 7, after V lost 0 bases and J lost 0 bases. The CDR3 DNA reads as TGTGCCAGCAGCGTAGGCCTAGCGGTCGCTAGCACAGATACGCAGTATTTT. Protein sequence: CASSVGLAVASTDTQYF.

The chain combines TRBV4-1 with TRBJ1-3; D is unresolved. This CDR3 has 16 amino acids. Germline V lookup: CDR1 MGHRA, CDR2 YSYEKL. The V and J ends lost 1 base and 1 base respectively, with 11 bases between them. The CDR3 sequence is CASSQGDTVSGNTIYF. For the CDR3, the DNA is TGCGCCAGCAGCCAAGGTGATACGGTATCTGGAAACACCATATATTTT.

The genes are TRBV19 and TRBJ2-1; possibly TRBD1 for D (6 bases). Trimming stripped 2 bases from V and 5 bases from J, with 16 bases between. Germline values: CDR1 LNHDA, CDR2 SQIVND (reference sequence). The CDR3 loop spans 16 amino acids. The CDR3 coding sequence is TGTGCCAGTAGTATAATCGAGGCGGACAGAAACAATGAGCAGTTCTTC. Translation gives CASSIIEADRNNEQFF.

This clone was seen a single time. This rearrangement joins TRBV6-1 to TRBJ2-1; 8 bases match TRBD1. V lost 0 bases to trimming and J lost 8 bases; unmatched junction nucleotides: 9. Germline CDR1 MNHNS, CDR2 SASEGT. This CDR3 contains 16 residues. The CDR3 spells CASSEARQGARYEQFF. The CDR3 bases are TGTGCCAGCAGTGAAGCACGGCAGGGGGCGCGATATGAGCAGTTCTTC.

The chain is built from TRBV5-4 and TRBJ2-7; TRBD2 agrees at 10 bases. V lost 4 bases, J lost 5 bases, and 9 bases stayed unmatched. The CDR3 runs to 15 residues. Germline-derived CDR1 and CDR2 are SGHNT and YYREEE (reference sequence). The CDR3 DNA reads TGTGCCAGCAGCCCCGCTAGCGGGAGTATCCACGAGCAGTACTTC. Amino acid sequence: CASSPASGSIHEQYF.

The genes are TRBV14 and TRBJ2-7; D perhaps matches TRBD1 (5 bases). The germline gives CDR1 SGHDN, CDR2 FVKESK. CDR3 length: 13 residues. Trimming took 4 bases from V and 6 from J, leaving 13 bases between them. The CDR3 DNA sequence: TGTGCCAGCAGCCTTCAGGGAACAAGCGAGCAGTACTTC. Translated, it gives CASSLQGTSEQYF. The complete variable domain, with remaining parts taken from reference TRBV14 and TRBJ2-7, reads EAGVTQFPSHSVIEKGQTVTLRCDPISGHDNLYWYRRVMGKEIKFLLHFVKESKQDESGMPNNRFLAERTGGTYSTLKVQPAELEDSGVYFCASSLQGTSEQYFGPGTRLTVT.

This clone was detected only a few times. V gene TRBV2 combines with J gene TRBJ2-7, with D perhaps TRBD1 (7 bases). Germline lookup yields CDR1 SNHLY and CDR2 FYNNEI. The ends were cut back, 1 base at V and 2 bases at J, with 15 bases in the middle. This CDR3 is built from 16 residues. The CDR3 sequence: CASSEGRGRSTYEQYF. The CDR3 nucleotides read TGTGCCAGCAGTGAAGGGAGGGGGCGATCGACCTACGAGCAGTACTTC.

The V call is TRBV10-3, the J call TRBJ1-2, with a tentative D call TRBD1 (5 bases). Germline lookup yields CDR1 ENHRY and CDR2 SYGVKD. CDR3 length equals 15 residues. Trimming took off 6 bases at V and 0 bases at J, with 14 bases between the two ends. In nucleotides, the CDR3 is TGTGCCATCAGAGAAGGGGCCAGAACTAACTATGGCTACACCTTC. It is translated as CAIREGARTNYGYTF.

The genes are TRBV2 and TRBJ1-3, with a weak D call TRBD1 (6 bases). Germline V gene data show CDR1 as SNHLY and CDR2 as FYNNEI. The CDR3 has 15 amino acids. The V and J ends lost 4 bases and 4 bases respectively, with 14 bases between them. CDR3 residues: CASSVGQGIGNTIYF. The DNA of the CDR3 is TGTGCCAGCAGTGTAGGGCAGGGGATCGGAAACACCATATATTTT. Full variable domain (remainder filled in from reference TRBV2 and TRBJ1-3): EPEVTQTPSHQVTQMGQEVILRCVPISNHLYFYWYRQILGQKVEFLVSFYNNEISEKSEIFDDQFSVERPDGSNFTLKIRSTKLEDSAMYFCASSVGQGIGNTIYFGEGSWLTVV.

V gene TRBV2 combines with J gene TRBJ1-1; 10 positions match TRBD1. The V and J ends lost 7 bases and 4 bases, in that order; junction bases with no gene match: 9. Germline CDR1 reads SNHLY; CDR2 reads FYNNEI. The CDR3 consists of 15 residues. The CDR3 here is CASKDSRTGGTEAFF. For the CDR3, the DNA is TGTGCCAGCAAGGATTCGCGGACAGGGGGCACTGAAGCTTTCTTT. The full variable domain, completed using reference TRBV2 and TRBJ1-1, is EPEVTQTPSHQVTQMGQEVILRCVPISNHLYFYWYRQILGQKVEFLVSFYNNEISEKSEIFDDQFSVERPDGSNFTLKIRSTKLEDSAMYFCASKDSRTGGTEAFFGQGTRLTVV.

V gene TRBV28 combines with J gene TRBJ1-2; 10 bases map to TRBD1. The germline gives CDR1 MDHEN, CDR2 SYDVKM. This CDR3 has 16 amino acids. Germline trimming cut 2 bases from V and 6 bases from J; bases unmatched to any gene: 9. DNA for the CDR3: TGTGCCAGCAGTTTAAGGTCGGGACAGGGGTTGGATGGCTACACCTTC. Its translation is CASSLRSGQGLDGYTF.